Reported below is one T cell receptor beta chain. This sample is part of a study of shared clonotypes between healthy human individuals. Study information: Aged 18 to 49, the donors were a couple of women and three men.

CD45RO negativity and positive selection for CCR7 defined naive CD8 cells, a population that excluded terminally differentiated effector memory CD45RA+ cells. Only in-frame clones appear in the TCRdb table, and some are missing; sequencing was by immunoSEQ multiplex PCR. Of 600,000 or so clones listed, roughly 98% are singletons. This CDR3 spans 18 amino acids. Germline V lookup: CDR1 MNHEY, CDR2 SMNVEV (reference sequence). V shed 5 bases and J 0 bases; nucleotides not matched to a gene: 13. The V and J genes are TRBV27 and TRBJ2-1, with 7 bases matching TRBD2. The sequenced material came from naive CD8+ T cells sorted from blood. The sequence derives from a man aged 25 to 45 in good health. DNA for the CDR3: TGTGCCAGCAGTCCCCACCGTTTAGCGGGCGGCTCCTACAATGAGCAGTTCTTC. This sequence encodes CASSPHRLAGGSYNEQFF.